The entry below gives a single T cell receptor (beta chain) sequence along with its context. This sample is drawn from a study of T cell responses to AZD1222 COVID-19 vaccine. Clones were read by immunoSEQ multiplex PCR, and TCRdb kept only the in-frame ones, dropping some. The sample lists 180,000 or so clones; approximately 93% were seen once. The starting material was peripheral blood, obtained 28 days after the second AZD1222 dose. The source of this sequence is an adult who received the AZD1222 COVID-19 vaccine.

The CDR3 loop reads CASSGGRARYNEQFF. The CDR3 nucleotides are TGTGCCAGCAGCGGCGGGAGGGCCCGATACAATGAGCAGTTCTTC. The V gene is TRBV9, the J gene TRBJ2-1; 9 bases match TRBD2. With V trimmed by 3 bases and J by 4 bases, 5 bases remained unmatched. Germline V gene lookup returns CDR1 SGDLS and CDR2 YYNGEE. The CDR3 length is 15 residues. Full variable domain (missing parts from reference TRBV9 and TRBJ2-1): DSGVTQTPKHLITATGQRVTLRCSPRSGDLSVYWYQQSLDQGLQFLIQYYNGEERAKGNILERFSAQQFPDLHSELNLSSLELGDSALYFCASSGGRARYNEQFFGPGTRLTVL.